This entry features one T cell receptor (beta chain) sequence. This record belongs to a study of T cell responses to AZD1222 COVID-19 vaccine. Trimming removed 4 bases from V and 1 base from J, with 1 base in between. Germline-derived CDR1 and CDR2 are KGHSH and LQKENI. The CDR3 extends over 11 amino acids. The data were produced by immunoSEQ multiplex PCR, yet TCRdb's version contains in-frame clones alone and is incomplete. The sample gives some 100,000 clones, approximately 87% of which show up once; roughly an eighth is in the top ten. This clonotype originated in an adult in good health. The chain has TRBV18 and TRBJ2-5; D remains unclear. The sequenced sample was peripheral blood, obtained on day 0 of AZD1222 vaccination. CDR3 nucleotide sequence: TGTGCCAGCTCACTCCAAGAGACCCAGTACTTC. Amino acids: CASSLQETQYF.